Each of the 9 T cell receptor beta chains below was sequenced from the same sample in a study of OX40 agonist ivuxolimab in advanced cancers. Generated by immunoSEQ multiplex PCR, the TCRdb table keeps only in-frame clones and is missing some. The table has approximately 15,000 clones, approximately 80% seen once. The sequencing here drew on CD4+ or CD8+ T cells sorted from blood, taken in a trial of the OX40 agonist ivuxolimab. Source of these receptors: an adult with an advanced solid tumor such as melanoma, head and neck, liver or kidney cancer.

In this sample, this clone turned up a few times. The rearrangement uses TRBV19 and TRBJ1-1; D is perhaps TRBD1 (5 bases). Trimming removed 3 bases at V and 1 base at J, with 15 bases between. The CDR3 is made up of 16 amino acids. Germline CDR1 LNHDA, CDR2 SQIVND (reference sequence). The CDR3 nucleotides read TGTGCCAGTAGTATGGGGCTCCTTCTCAGGAACACTGAAGCTTTCTTT. It encodes CASSMGLLLRNTEAFF.

The J gene is TRBJ1-2, the V gene TRBV4-2; weak D call: TRBD1 (6 bases). CDR1 is LGHNA, CDR2 YNFKEQ, per germline. V was cut by 6 bases and J by 7 bases, with 15 bases left in between. The CDR3 loop spans 13 amino acids. The CDR3 protein is CASREGGAFGYTF. The CDR3 DNA reads as TGTGCCAGCAGGGAAGGGGGGGCTTTTGGCTACACCTTC.

The V gene is TRBV14, the J gene TRBJ2-5; D not resolved. Trimming pared 1 base from V and 4 bases from J, leaving 7 bases between. The germline CDR1 and CDR2 sequences are SGHDN and FVKESK. There are 13 residues in the CDR3. CDR3 nucleotide sequence: TGTGCCAGCAGCCAAGTCTTTCCAGAGACCCAGTACTTC. Encoded protein: CASSQVFPETQYF.

This clone was detected once. The chain carries TRBV6-8 and TRBJ1-5; D remains ambiguous. The V gene's germline CDR1 is MNHGY and CDR2 SAAAGT. The CDR3 loop spans 13 amino acids. V dropped 7 bases and J dropped 1 base, with 8 bases sitting between them. CDR3 DNA: TGTGCCAGCATACCGAGGAGCAATCAGCCCCAGCATTTT. It yields the protein CASIPRSNQPQHF.

The rearrangement uses TRBV18 and TRBJ2-1; TRBD2 aligns across 9 bases. The junction had 4 bases not matched to a gene; V was cut back by 2 bases and J by 5 bases. CDR1 and CDR2 (germline): KGHSH, LQKENI. CDR3 length equals 15 residues. The CDR3 sequence is CASSPKQRGDNEQFF. In DNA, the CDR3 is TGTGCCAGCTCACCAAAACAGCGGGGGGACAATGAGCAGTTCTTC.

This sequence joins TRBV2 and TRBJ2-1; D call uncertain. Germline CDR1 reads SNHLY; CDR2 reads FYNNEI. Trimming took off 1 base at V and 4 bases at J, with 5 bases between the two ends. The CDR3 totals 13 residues. The CDR3 bases are TGTGCCAGCAGTGAAGGGCGGTACAATGAGCAGTTCTTC. Its translation: CASSEGRYNEQFF. Supplemented by reference TRBV2 and TRBJ2-1, the full variable domain reads EPEVTQTPSHQVTQMGQEVILRCVPISNHLYFYWYRQILGQKVEFLVSFYNNEISEKSEIFDDQFSVERPDGSNFTLKIRSTKLEDSAMYFCASSEGRYNEQFFGPGTRLTVL.

The V and J genes are TRBV6-5 and TRBJ2-7; TRBD2 might be the D (6 bases). In germline, CDR1 is MNHEY, CDR2 SVGAGI. This CDR3 spans 12 amino acids. V lost 10 bases to trimming and J lost 0 bases, with 10 bases between them. The CDR3 here is CATGVTSYEQYF. The CDR3 nucleotides are TGTGCCACGGGGGTTACCTCCTACGAGCAGTACTTC.

The chain employs TRBV5-4 and TRBJ2-1; D uncertain. The germline V gene has CDR1 SGHNT and CDR2 YYREEE (reference sequence). Trimming cost V 4 bases and J 2 bases, with 16 bases left between them. The CDR3 extends over 16 amino acids. CDR3 nucleotide sequence: TGTGCCAGCAGCCCTAAATCGGGCGAACCCTACAATGAGCAGTTCTTC. Translation: CASSPKSGEPYNEQFF.

The V and J genes are TRBV11-2 and TRBJ1-1; perhaps TRBD1 as D (5 bases). In germline, CDR1 is SGHAT, CDR2 FQNNGV. The CDR3 loop spans 16 amino acids. Trimming took off 0 bases at V and 4 bases at J, with 15 bases between the two ends. CDR3 sequence reads: CASSLDRFGGGTEAFF. Here the CDR3 DNA reads TGTGCCAGCAGCTTAGATCGATTTGGGGGGGGCACTGAAGCTTTCTTT.